A single T cell receptor (beta chain) is shown here with its context. This may stem from a read error, because a much larger clone lies one nucleotide away. Then a second PCR, running roughly 6 to 12 cycles, was carried out with a sample-barcoded 5' primer and a J-beta primer mix. The template-switch adaptor was a 5' adaptor with 12 random nucleotides. It tagged each cDNA molecule. One entry per CDR3 protein results from TCRdb running MiXCR on the 5' RACE reads. The repertoire holds 650,000 to 800,000 distinct CDR3 sequences, with more than 45% as singletons. This entry is derived from a study of blood T cells in healthy people across ages. Germline V gene sequence: CDR1 SGDLS, CDR2 YYNGEE. The CDR3 has 14 residues. V shed 4 bases and J 7 bases; nucleotides not matched to a gene: 10.

The TCR originated in a woman aged 80 or over in good health. This rearrangement joins TRBV9 to TRBJ1-2, with 7 bases identical to TRBD1. Sequenced sample: blood. The CDR3 sequence: CASSSDQGDSGYTF. CDR3 DNA: TGTGCCAGCAGCTCCGACCAGGGGGACTCTGGCTACACCTTC.